A single sample is the source of the 9 T cell receptor beta chains below, sequenced in a study of human T cells and chemical hapten exposure. TCRdb itself ran the RACE reads through MiXCR, one entry per CDR3 protein. The table shows 40,000 to 45,000 distinct CDR3 sequences, with approximately 9% occurring only once. The time point denotes: patch test 2, 6 weeks after DPC sensitization. Sample treatment: therapeutic diphenylcyclopropenone sensitization with weekly scalp DPC. The sequenced sample was whole blood, obtained in connection with sensitization to the hapten diphenylcyclopropenone (DPC). All receptors derive from a woman aged 40 to 49 with alopecia areata. Some clones in this sample may be carry-over from other donors' samples.

At least ten counts were recorded for this clonotype. V usage is TRBV20-1 and J usage is TRBJ2-7; D ambiguous. The V and J ends lost 1 base and 3 bases respectively, with 10 bases between them. In germline, CDR1 is DFQATT, CDR2 SNEGSKA (reference sequence). This CDR3 has 13 residues. The CDR3 protein is CSARAPGHYEQYF. CDR3 nucleotides: TGCAGTGCTAGAGCACCAGGTCACTACGAGCAGTACTTC.

This clonotype has only a few counts. V and J are TRBV20-1 and TRBJ1-5, with D perhaps matching TRBD1 (6 bases). From germline, CDR1 is DFQATT and CDR2 SNEGSKA (reference sequence). V was clipped by 5 bases and J by 6 bases, with 14 bases between them. The CDR3 sequence is 13 residues long. CDR3 loop: CSAGGDIAQPQHF. In nucleotides, the CDR3 is TGCAGTGCTGGCGGGGACATCGCTCAGCCCCAGCATTTT.

This clonotype was seen many times. The chain employs TRBV7-3 and TRBJ1-1; TRBD1 matches at 9 bases. Germline V gives CDR1 SGHTA, CDR2 FQGTGA. The CDR3 loop spans 14 amino acids. Trimming took 6 bases from V and 3 from J; bases not matched to a gene: 5. This CDR3 is CASRQDRGYTEAFF. The DNA for the CDR3 is TGTGCCAGCAGACAAGACAGGGGGTACACTGAAGCTTTCTTT.

This clonotype has ten or more counts. The chain has TRBV29-1 and TRBJ1-2; D unresolved. V shed 1 base and J shed 4 bases, with 16 bases lying between them. Per germline, CDR1 SQVTM and CDR2 ANQGSEA. This CDR3 is 15 amino acids long. This chain's CDR3 is CSVEVRASSSYGYTF. CDR3 in DNA: TGCAGCGTTGAAGTGAGGGCCTCGTCAAGCTATGGCTACACCTTC.

The rearrangement joins TRBV30 to TRBJ1-5; D unresolved. CDR1 and CDR2 (germline): GTSNPN, SVGIG (reference sequence). This CDR3 spans 15 amino acids. V shed 2 bases and J shed 0 bases, with 11 bases lying between them. CDR3 DNA: TGTGCCTGGAGTTTCAAGGGAGGTAGCAATCAGCCCCAGCATTTT. Its translation is CAWSFKGGSNQPQHF. The full variable domain, in which reference TRBV30 and TRBJ1-5 provide the parts outside the CDR3, is SQTIHQWPATLVQPVGSPLSLECTVEGTSNPNLYWYRQAAGRGLQLLFYSVGIGQISSEVPQNLSASRPQDRQFILSSKKLLLSDSGFYLCAWSFKGGSNQPQHFGDGTRLSIL.

This clonotype has at least ten counts. CDR3 in DNA: TGTGCCATCAGTGAGTTGACAGGCTATGGCTACACCTTC. This gives the protein CAISELTGYGYTF. The chain has TRBV10-3 and TRBJ1-2, with D possibly matching TRBD1 (6 bases). In germline, CDR1 is ENHRY, CDR2 SYGVKD. V shed 1 base and J shed 4 bases, with 7 bases lying between them. This CDR3 comprises 13 residues.

This clonotype showed up just a few times. V is TRBV7-8 and J is TRBJ2-1, with D possibly being TRBD1 or TRBD2 (5 bases each). V was pared by 5 bases and J by 4 bases, with 15 bases between. Germline loops: CDR1 SGHVS, CDR2 FQNEAQ. The length of the CDR3 is 15 residues. The CDR3 here is CASSGSRGTYNEQFF. CDR3 DNA sequence: TGTGCCAGCAGCGGCTCGAGGGGTACTTACAATGAGCAGTTCTTC.

This clonotype occurred many times. The rearrangement joins TRBV20-1 to TRBJ1-3; D unresolved. The CDR3 extends over 16 amino acids. Germline V gene sequence: CDR1 DFQATT, CDR2 SNEGSKA (reference sequence). V was pared by 5 bases and J by 0 bases, with 17 bases between. Here the CDR3 DNA reads TGCAGTGCTCGATACGGCAGATCCTACTCTGGAAACACCATATATTTT. Translation gives CSARYGRSYSGNTIYF.

This clonotype showed up many times. The genes are TRBV4-2 and TRBJ2-3; TRBD1 agrees at 7 bases. The germline CDR1 and CDR2 sequences are LGHNA and YNFKEQ. CDR3 length: 21 residues. J gave up 0 bases and V 3 bases, and 21 bases lay outside the gene matches. The CDR3 loop is CASSQKTLPGTATSSTDTQYF. CDR3 nucleotides: TGTGCCAGCAGCCAGAAGACTTTGCCCGGGACAGCAACTTCTAGCACAGATACGCAGTATTTT.